These 5 T cell receptor beta chains were all obtained from the same sample, sequenced in a study of beta chain features in type 1 diabetes. Expressed TCRB transcripts were sequenced, since all the RNA that had been isolated was reverse transcribed. This table comes from immunoSEQ multiplex PCR, and its TCRdb copy is limited to in-frame clones, with some not included. The table lists 120,000 to 150,000 clones, 40% to 60% of them singletons. Sample: Tregs from blood. These receptors all come from a man between 18 and 35 years old in good health.

This rearrangement joins TRBV11-1 to TRBJ2-4; the D gene is possibly TRBD2 (6 bases). From germline, CDR1 is SGHAT and CDR2 FQDESV (reference sequence). The length of the CDR3 is 16 residues. With 5 bases removed from V and 4 bases from J, the gap between germline ends came to 18 bases. The CDR3 reads CASSRRDGDFKNIQYF. In nucleotides, the CDR3 is TGTGCCAGCAGCCGTCGGGATGGGGACTTTAAAAACATTCAGTACTTC.

The chain combines TRBV28 with TRBJ1-1; TRBD1 might be the D (6 bases). The CDR3 totals 16 residues. The V gene's germline CDR1 is MDHEN and CDR2 SYDVKM. V lost 5 bases and J lost 1, with 17 bases in between. This chain's CDR3 is CASSPRSGTPNTEAFF. CDR3 DNA sequence: TGTGCCAGCAGTCCAAGGTCCGGGACACCGAACACTGAAGCTTTCTTT.

This rearrangement joins TRBV28 to TRBJ2-7, with 8 positions matching TRBD1. Trimming took 6 bases from V and 3 from J; bases not matched to a gene: 7. The CDR3 has 14 residues. The V gene's germline CDR1 is MDHEN and CDR2 SYDVKM. The CDR3 sequence is CASSYYGQGYEQYF. The DNA of the CDR3 is TGTGCCAGCAGCTACTACGGACAGGGCTACGAGCAGTACTTC.

This clone was seen a handful of times. The genes are TRBV4-2 and TRBJ2-7; a possible D gene is TRBD2 (6 bases). The CDR3 loop spans 15 amino acids. Germline CDR1 reads LGHNA; CDR2 reads YNFKEQ. Trimming cost V 1 base and J 3 bases, with 13 bases left between them. This chain's CDR3 is CASSQAGAGIYEQYF. CDR3 nucleotide sequence: TGTGCCAGCAGCCAAGCAGGTGCGGGGATCTACGAGCAGTACTTC.

The V gene is TRBV6-1, the J gene TRBJ2-6; 7 nucleotides match TRBD1. Germline CDR1 MNHNS, CDR2 SASEGT. The length of the CDR3 is 21 residues. With V trimmed by 0 bases and J by 0 bases, 14 bases remained unmatched. CDR3 region: CASSEAPWPWTGTSGANVLTF. The CDR3 nucleotides are TGTGCCAGCAGTGAAGCGCCCTGGCCCTGGACAGGAACCTCTGGGGCCAACGTCCTGACTTTC.